The present T cell receptor beta chain was sequenced within a study of blood T cell repertoires in COVID-19. Study summary: The United States, Italy and Spain supplied acute and convalescent COVID-19 samples.

This clone was counted between two and nine times. Sequencing used immunoSEQ multiplex PCR; TCRdb keeps in-frame clones, though not all of them. The table has 160,000 or so clones, around 83% seen once. This receptor was taken from a man aged 35 to 55 with acute or convalescent COVID-19. Material: peripheral blood.

The CDR3 DNA sequence: TGCGCCAGCAGCCAAGATCGGGCTAGCGGGGGCGCCACAGATACGCAGTATTTT. Its translation: CASSQDRASGGATDTQYF. The J gene is TRBJ2-3, the V gene TRBV4-3; TRBD2 matches 10 bases. J was trimmed by 2 bases and V by 0 bases; bases with no gene match: 8. CDR1 LGHNA and CDR2 YSLEER come from the germline V gene. This CDR3 is built from 18 residues.